Below, 25 T cell receptor beta chains from the same sample are listed, as sequenced in a study of blood T cell repertoires in COVID-19. TCRdb keeps only in-frame clones here, not all; method: immunoSEQ multiplex PCR. The table lists around 80,000 clones, around 80% of them singletons. The source material was peripheral blood. The source is a middle-aged man with COVID-19, enrolled during active disease.

The rearrangement joins TRBV6-5 to TRBJ1-2; no firm D call. With 4 bases removed from V and 2 bases from J, the gap between germline ends came to 8 bases. This CDR3 has 13 amino acids. Germline V gene lookup returns CDR1 MNHEY and CDR2 SVGAGI. Here the CDR3 reads CASSLQRNYGYTF. CDR3 sequence (DNA): TGTGCCAGCAGTTTACAGAGAAACTATGGCTACACCTTC.

The genes are TRBV11-2 and TRBJ2-7; D is unresolved. V was pared by 2 bases and J by 2 bases, with 13 bases between. Germline CDR1 is SGHAT and CDR2 is FQNNGV. The CDR3 runs 15 residues. The CDR3 loop reads CASSLSTDKPYEQYF. The DNA for the CDR3 is TGTGCCAGCAGCTTATCCACTGACAAACCCTACGAGCAGTACTTC.

This clone was observed a few times. The chain carries TRBV11-2 and TRBJ2-1; D possibly corresponds to TRBD1 (5 bases). The ends were cut back, 2 bases at V and 4 bases at J, with 12 bases in the middle. The CDR3 is 15 amino acids. Germline CDR1 is SGHAT and CDR2 is FQNNGV. CDR3 bases: TGTGCCAGCAGCTTAAGTTTGGGGCCTTACAATGAGCAGTTCTTC. Its protein product is CASSLSLGPYNEQFF.

This rearrangement joins TRBV3-1 (or the pseudogene TRBV3-2) to TRBJ2-2; 9 positions agree with TRBD2. With V trimmed by 1 base and J by 4 bases, 1 base remained unmatched. The germline gives CDR1 LGHDT, CDR2 YNNKEL (reference sequence). CDR3 length: 15 residues. The CDR3: CASSQGRGGTGELFF. The CDR3 region has the DNA TGTGCCAGCAGCCAAGGGCGGGGGGGCACCGGGGAGCTGTTTTTT.

V usage is TRBV25-1 and J usage is TRBJ2-7; 8 bases align to TRBD1. Germline assignment: CDR1 MGHDK and CDR2 SYGVNS. The CDR3 has 15 amino acids. The ends lost 8 bases at V and 5 bases at J; junction bases unmatched: 14. The CDR3 coding sequence is TGTGCCAGCCTCCGGGAACGGCAGGGGGCTAACGAGCAGTACTTC. It translates to CASLRERQGANEQYF.

The V and J genes are TRBV28 and TRBJ1-2, with D hard to call. This CDR3 is 14 amino acids long. Germline CDR1 reads MDHEN; CDR2 reads SYDVKM. V lost 5 bases, J lost 4 bases, and 14 bases lay in between. The CDR3: CASSNTAISYGYTF. The CDR3, as DNA: TGTGCCAGCAGTAATACAGCAATATCCTATGGCTACACCTTC.

V gene TRBV5-5 combines with J gene TRBJ2-1, with 12 positions matching TRBD1. CDR3 length: 14 amino acids. V lost 4 bases and J lost 7; bases outside the gene matches: 3. Germline assignment: CDR1 SGHKS and CDR2 YYEKEE (reference sequence). The DNA of the CDR3 is TGTGCCAGCAGCCCGGGACAGGGGGCGAATGAGCAGTTCTTC. The encoded protein is CASSPGQGANEQFF.

This clone was recorded a few times. The rearrangement joins TRBV5-1 to TRBJ1-1; possibly TRBD1 for D (5 bases). The V gene's germline CDR1 is SGHRS and CDR2 YFSETQ. CDR3 length: 14 residues. The V end lost 3 bases, the J end lost 5 bases, and 14 bases lay between the germline ends. Here the CDR3 reads CASSSAGGYTEAFF. The CDR3 DNA is TGCGCCAGCAGCTCTGCGGGGGGGTATACTGAAGCTTTCTTT.

The gene calls are TRBV10-1 and TRBJ2-2; 8 positions match TRBD2. The germline gives CDR1 WNHNN, CDR2 SYGVQD (reference sequence). CDR3 size: 13 residues. The V segment lost 6 bases and the J segment 6 bases; nucleotides outside the gene matches: 3. This CDR3 is CASSGGGSGELFF. The CDR3 DNA reads TGCGCCAGCAGCGGGGGGGGTTCCGGGGAGCTGTTTTTT.

This clone was observed a few times. CDR3 in amino acids: CASRSTVSGSSDTQYF. CDR3 nucleotide sequence: TGTGCCAGCAGATCGACCGTTAGCGGGAGTTCAGATACGCAGTATTTT. The V and J genes are TRBV11-2 and TRBJ2-3; 9 bases match TRBD2. Germline assignment: CDR1 SGHAT and CDR2 FQNNGV. The CDR3 spans 16 residues. The V segment lost 6 bases and the J segment 4 bases; nucleotides outside the gene matches: 11. The complete variable domain, with remaining parts taken from reference TRBV11-2 and TRBJ2-3, reads EAGVAQSPRYKIIEKRQSVAFWCNPISGHATLYWYQQILGQGPKLLIQFQNNGVVDDSQLPKDRFSAERLKGVDSTLKIQPAKLEDSAVYLCASRSTVSGSSDTQYFGPGTRLTVL.

J is TRBJ1-1 and V is TRBV29-1; D remains ambiguous. V lost 7 bases and J 6 bases, leaving 12 bases between the germline ends. This CDR3 has 11 amino acids. Germline V gene sequence: CDR1 SQVTM, CDR2 ANQGSEA. The CDR3 region has the DNA TGCAGCGGGAGCCTCAGCGCTGAAGCTTTCTTT. Protein sequence: CSGSLSAEAFF.

V gene TRBV27 combines with J gene TRBJ2-7; a possible D gene is TRBD1 (5 bases). V was trimmed by 10 bases and J by 0 bases, leaving 16 bases between them. CDR3 length: 14 residues. CDR1 is MNHEY and CDR2 is SMNVEV in the germline V gene (reference sequence). CDR3 in amino acids: CATLETVLSYEQYF. The CDR3 DNA reads as TGTGCCACTTTAGAGACAGTCCTCTCCTACGAGCAGTACTTC.

The J gene is TRBJ2-7, the V gene TRBV6-6; 9 bases are shared with TRBD2. The germline gives CDR1 MNHNY, CDR2 SVGAGI (reference sequence). With 6 bases clipped from V and 2 bases from J, the junction kept 8 bases outside the gene matches. The CDR3 extends over 15 amino acids. CDR3 sequence: CASRALIAGAYEQYF. DNA of the CDR3: TGTGCCAGCAGGGCCCTCATAGCGGGAGCCTACGAGCAGTACTTC.

The gene calls are TRBV6-5 and TRBJ1-5, with TRBD1 as a possible D gene (5 bases). The germline V gene has CDR1 MNHEY and CDR2 SVGAGI. The CDR3 spans 15 residues. Trimming cost V 5 bases and J 2 bases, with 13 bases left between them. The CDR3 bases are TGTGCCAGCAGTCGAGGCAGGGTTGGCAATCAGCCCCAGCATTTT. Translated: CASSRGRVGNQPQHF.

This clone was detected once. The rearrangement links TRBV5-1 to TRBJ2-1, with D perhaps matching TRBD1 (6 bases). Germline V gene data show CDR1 as SGHRS and CDR2 as YFSETQ. With 4 bases removed from V and 10 bases from J, the gap between germline ends came to 12 bases. The CDR3 totals 12 residues. Written as DNA, the CDR3 is TGCGCCAGCAGCCCATCCGGGACAGAGCAGTTCTTC. Protein product: CASSPSGTEQFF.

The V gene is TRBV13, the J gene TRBJ1-2, with 7 bases that match TRBD1. Trimming at V came to 5 bases and at J to 5 bases, leaving 5 bases not matched to a gene. In germline, CDR1 is PRHDT, CDR2 FYEKMQ (reference sequence). The CDR3 runs to 13 residues. The chain's CDR3 is CASSPDRVYGYTF. The CDR3 DNA reads as TGTGCCAGCAGCCCAGACAGGGTGTATGGCTACACCTTC.

The chain employs TRBV5-1 and TRBJ2-1; the match to TRBD2 covers 10 bases. Germline values: CDR1 SGHRS, CDR2 YFSETQ. Trimming cost V 4 bases and J 5 bases; bases outside gene matches: 6. CDR3 length: 15 residues. As DNA, the CDR3 is TGCGCCAGCAGCCCCGTAGCGGGAGGCCACAATGAGCAGTTCTTC. Translated: CASSPVAGGHNEQFF.

The chain is built from TRBV7-9 and TRBJ2-5, with 10 bases that match TRBD2. V shed 7 bases, J shed 4 bases, and the junction held 3 bases outside the gene matches. The germline V gene encodes CDR1 SEHNR and CDR2 FQNEAQ (reference sequence). This CDR3 contains 13 residues. CDR3 residues: CASKLAGVETQYF. CDR3 bases: TGTGCCAGCAAGCTAGCGGGAGTAGAGACCCAGTACTTC.

The genes are TRBV19 and TRBJ1-1; D unresolved. The CDR3 spans 14 residues. V was pared by 6 bases and J by 0 bases, with 11 bases between. Germline V gene data show CDR1 as LNHDA and CDR2 as SQIVND (reference sequence). In nucleotides, the CDR3 is TGTGCCAGTAGCTCCCGGACTCTGAACACTGAAGCTTTCTTT. Its translation: CASSSRTLNTEAFF.

This rearrangement joins TRBV6-2 or TRBV6-3 to TRBJ2-7, with TRBD2 matching over 7 bases. Trimming at V came to 5 bases and at J to 0 bases, leaving 4 bases not matched to a gene. Germline-derived CDR1 and CDR2 are MNHEY and SVGEGT. The CDR3 covers 14 residues. Here the CDR3 DNA reads TGTGCCAGCAGTAGACGGACTAGCTCCTACGAGCAGTACTTC. It yields the protein CASSRRTSSYEQYF.

V is TRBV7-8 and J is TRBJ2-7; 12 bases agree with TRBD2. CDR1 SGHVS and CDR2 FQNEAQ come from the germline V gene. Losses at the gene ends were 5 bases for V and 4 bases for J; bases not matched to a gene: 9. The CDR3 runs to 16 residues. The CDR3 DNA reads TGTGCCAGCAGCCCCGGGGTAACTAGCGGGGGGTACGAGCAGTACTTC. Protein sequence: CASSPGVTSGGYEQYF. Together with reference TRBV7-8 and TRBJ2-7, the CDR3 gives the full variable domain: GAGVSQSPRYKVAKRGQDVALRCDPISGHVSLFWYQQALGQGPEFLTYFQNEAQLDKSGLPSDRFFAERPEGSVSTLKIQRTQQEDSAVYLCASSPGVTSGGYEQYFGPGTRLTVT.

The rearrangement joins TRBV9 to TRBJ2-7; the match to TRBD1 covers 7 bases. In germline, CDR1 is SGDLS, CDR2 YYNGEE. The junction had 4 bases not matched to a gene; V was cut back by 0 bases and J by 1 base. The CDR3 length is 15 residues. CDR3 coding DNA: TGTGCCAGCAGCGTAGGGGACAGCGGTTCCTACGAGCAGTACTTC. It translates to CASSVGDSGSYEQYF.

The rearrangement joins TRBV5-1 to TRBJ1-2, with TRBD1 matching 10 bases. The CDR3 has 13 residues. CDR1 and CDR2 from the germline V gene are SGHRS and YFSETQ. Germline trimming cut 7 bases from V and 7 bases from J; bases unmatched to any gene: 7. The CDR3 coding sequence is TGCGCCAGCGGGTTGGGACAGGGGCCTGGCTACACCTTC. It codes for CASGLGQGPGYTF.

The V call is TRBV19, the J call TRBJ2-2, with 7 nucleotides matching TRBD1. V dropped 0 bases and J dropped 0; count of bases not matched to a gene: 7. The CDR3 loop spans 18 amino acids. Germline-derived CDR1 and CDR2 are LNHDA and SQIVND (reference sequence). In DNA, the CDR3 is TGTGCCAGTAGTATAGAGGGCGGACAGGAATCGAACACCGGGGAGCTGTTTTTT. Protein: CASSIEGGQESNTGELFF. The whole variable domain, remainder taken from reference TRBV19 and TRBJ2-2, is DGGITQSPKYLFRKEGQNVTLSCEQNLNHDAMYWYRQDPGQGLRLIYYSQIVNDFQKGDIAEGYSVSREKKESFPLTVTSAQKNPTAFYLCASSIEGGQESNTGELFFGEGSRLTVL.

The chain couples TRBV19 to TRBJ1-5; D perhaps matches TRBD1 (6 bases). There are 14 residues in the CDR3. V lost 3 bases and J lost 6, with 12 bases in between. CDR1 is LNHDA and CDR2 is SQIVND in the germline V gene (reference sequence). As DNA, the CDR3 is TGTGCCAGTAGTATGACAGGCGGCGGTCAGCCCCAGCATTTT. Its protein product is CASSMTGGGQPQHF.